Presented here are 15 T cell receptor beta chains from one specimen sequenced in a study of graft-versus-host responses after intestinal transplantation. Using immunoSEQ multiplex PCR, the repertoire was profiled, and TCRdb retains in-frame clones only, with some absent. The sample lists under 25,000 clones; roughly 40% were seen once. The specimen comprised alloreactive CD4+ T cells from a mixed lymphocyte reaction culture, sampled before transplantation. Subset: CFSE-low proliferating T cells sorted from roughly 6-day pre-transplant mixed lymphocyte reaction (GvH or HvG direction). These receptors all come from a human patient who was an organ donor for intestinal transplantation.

The CDR3, as DNA: TGTGCCAGCAGCGTAACCAGGACCGGGGAGCTGTTTTTT. Translation gives CASSVTRTGELFF. The chain uses TRBV9 and TRBJ2-2; D remains ambiguous. This CDR3 comprises 13 residues. V lost 1 base to trimming and J lost 5 bases, with 6 bases between them. Germline values: CDR1 SGDLS, CDR2 YYNGEE.

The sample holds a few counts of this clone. The CDR3 loop is CASSLAAGSSYNEQFF. The CDR3 DNA reads as TGCGCCAGCAGCTTGGCCGCGGGGAGCTCCTACAATGAGCAGTTCTTC. V gene TRBV5-1 combines with J gene TRBJ2-1, with D maybe TRBD2 (6 bases). Trimming took 0 bases from V and 0 from J, leaving 10 bases between them. The CDR3 is 16 amino acids. CDR1 is SGHRS and CDR2 is YFSETQ in the germline V gene.

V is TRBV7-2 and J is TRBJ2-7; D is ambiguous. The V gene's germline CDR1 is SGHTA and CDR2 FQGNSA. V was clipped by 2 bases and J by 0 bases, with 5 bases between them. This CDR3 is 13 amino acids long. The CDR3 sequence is CASSLRHSYEQYF. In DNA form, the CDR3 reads TGTGCCAGCAGCTTAAGACACTCCTACGAGCAGTACTTC.

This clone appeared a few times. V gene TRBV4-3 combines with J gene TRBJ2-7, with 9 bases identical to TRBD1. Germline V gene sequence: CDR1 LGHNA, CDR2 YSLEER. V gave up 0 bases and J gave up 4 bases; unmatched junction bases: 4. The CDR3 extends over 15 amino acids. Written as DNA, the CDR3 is TGCGCCAGCAGCCAAGATGGGACAGGGTTTTACGAGCAGTACTTC. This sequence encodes CASSQDGTGFYEQYF.

CDR3 region: CASSLDGRTGFRNYGYTF. The CDR3 nucleotides are TGCGCCAGCAGCTTGGATGGCCGGACAGGGTTTCGTAACTATGGCTACACCTTC. This chain connects TRBV5-1 to TRBJ1-2, with 8 bases fitting TRBD1. CDR1 is SGHRS, CDR2 YFSETQ, per germline. CDR3 length: 18 amino acids. Trimming at V came to 0 bases and at J to 1 base, leaving 11 bases not matched to a gene.

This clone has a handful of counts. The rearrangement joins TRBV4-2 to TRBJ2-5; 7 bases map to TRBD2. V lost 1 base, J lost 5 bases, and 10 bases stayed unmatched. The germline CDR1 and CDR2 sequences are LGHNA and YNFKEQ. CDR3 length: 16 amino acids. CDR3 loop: CASSQGRGREGETQYF. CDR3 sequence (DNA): TGTGCCAGCAGCCAAGGGCGTGGGAGGGAGGGGGAGACCCAGTACTTC.

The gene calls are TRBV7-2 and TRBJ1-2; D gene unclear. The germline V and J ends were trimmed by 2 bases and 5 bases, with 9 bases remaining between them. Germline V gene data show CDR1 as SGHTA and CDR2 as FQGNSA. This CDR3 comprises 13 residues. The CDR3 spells CASSLRAPYGYTF. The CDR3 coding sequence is TGTGCCAGCAGCTTACGGGCACCTTATGGCTACACCTTC.

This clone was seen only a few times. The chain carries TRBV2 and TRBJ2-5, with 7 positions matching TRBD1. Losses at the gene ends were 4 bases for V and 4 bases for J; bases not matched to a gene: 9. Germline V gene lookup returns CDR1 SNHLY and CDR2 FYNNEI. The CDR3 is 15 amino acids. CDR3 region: CASSVDRDVGETQYF. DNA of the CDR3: TGTGCCAGCAGTGTCGACAGGGATGTAGGAGAGACCCAGTACTTC.

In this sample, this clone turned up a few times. The CDR3 DNA follows: TGTGCCAGCAGTCCCCGCGGGAGTAGTTTTGTGACCCAGTACTTC. Translation gives CASSPRGSSFVTQYF. V is TRBV28 and J is TRBJ2-5; 7 nucleotides align to TRBD2. The trim removed 5 bases at V and 7 bases at J, leaving 13 bases unmatched. The CDR3 contains 15 residues. Germline V gene lookup returns CDR1 MDHEN and CDR2 SYDVKM.

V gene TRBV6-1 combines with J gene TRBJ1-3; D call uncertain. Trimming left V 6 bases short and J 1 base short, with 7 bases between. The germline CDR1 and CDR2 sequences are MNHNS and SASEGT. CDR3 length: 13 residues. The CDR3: CASRSTSGNTIYF. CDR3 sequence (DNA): TGTGCCAGCAGATCCACTTCTGGAAACACCATATATTTT.

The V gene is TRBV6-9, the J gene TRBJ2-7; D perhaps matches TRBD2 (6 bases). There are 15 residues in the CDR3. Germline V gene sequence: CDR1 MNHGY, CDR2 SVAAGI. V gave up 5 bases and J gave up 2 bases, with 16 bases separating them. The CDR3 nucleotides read TGTGCCAGCAGTGTAAATAGCGGACTTCCCTACGAGCAGTACTTC. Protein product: CASSVNSGLPYEQYF.

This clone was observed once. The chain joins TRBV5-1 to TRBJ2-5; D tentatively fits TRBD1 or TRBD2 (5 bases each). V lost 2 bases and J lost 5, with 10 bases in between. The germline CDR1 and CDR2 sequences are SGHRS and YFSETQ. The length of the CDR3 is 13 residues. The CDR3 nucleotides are TGCGCCAGCAGCTTAGGGGTAGCGGAGACCCAGTACTTC. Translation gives CASSLGVAETQYF.

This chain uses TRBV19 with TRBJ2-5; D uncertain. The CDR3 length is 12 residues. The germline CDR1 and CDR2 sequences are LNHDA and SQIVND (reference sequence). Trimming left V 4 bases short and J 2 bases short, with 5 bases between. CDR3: CASSKVQETQYF. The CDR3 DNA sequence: TGTGCCAGTAGTAAGGTTCAAGAGACCCAGTACTTC.

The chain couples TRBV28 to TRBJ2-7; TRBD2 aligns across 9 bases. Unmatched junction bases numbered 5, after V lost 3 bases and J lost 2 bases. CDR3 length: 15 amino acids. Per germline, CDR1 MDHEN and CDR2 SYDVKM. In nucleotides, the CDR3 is TGTGCCAGCAGTTTTGGAGGGACTAGCCCCTACGAGCAGTACTTC. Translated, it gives CASSFGGTSPYEQYF.

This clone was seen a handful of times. CDR3 in amino acids: CASSPDRVRTDTQYF. The CDR3 DNA is TGTGCCAGCAGCCCCGACAGGGTTAGGACAGATACGCAGTATTTT. This chain uses TRBV6-5 with TRBJ2-3; 7 bases are a match to TRBD1. The CDR3 loop spans 15 amino acids. The germline gives CDR1 MNHEY, CDR2 SVGAGI. V was pared by 6 bases and J by 3 bases, with 9 bases of the junction left unmatched.